The source of this T cell receptor (beta chain) is a study of lymphopenia after photon versus proton radiotherapy. Study observations and caveats: Larger post-nadir TCR diversity loss correlated inversely with survival in deceased patients. After the lymphocyte nadir, photon-treated repertoires showed oligoclonal expansion, especially of CD8+ Temra cells. Relative stability marked proton patients; photon patients lost diversity and naive cells.

The V end was cut by 7 bases, the J end by 2 bases, with 18 bases between. This CDR3 comprises 15 residues. Germline assignment: CDR1 SGHRS and CDR2 YFSETQ. On this clone: What it recognizes is unknown.

Sequencing was performed with immunoSEQ multiplex PCR; in TCRdb, only in-frame clones are kept and a portion is missing. Of under 35,000 clones listed, roughly 89% are singletons. The material sequenced was peripheral blood, taken from a patient treated with proton-based radiotherapy. This TCR was sampled from a woman between 65 and 79 years old with pancreatic cancer. Some clones in this sample may be carry-over from other donors' samples. The chain couples TRBV5-1 to TRBJ2-5; D is possibly TRBD1 (7 bases). CDR3 amino acids: CASGRGAGGQETQYF. CDR3 DNA sequence: TGCGCCAGCGGAAGGGGGGCAGGGGGTCAAGAGACCCAGTACTTC.